This T cell receptor beta chain comes out of a study of OX40 agonist ivuxolimab in advanced cancers. Overall study: Dose-escalation patients had hepatocellular carcinoma, melanoma, renal cell or head and neck cancer. Past anti-PD-1, anti-PD-L1 or anti-CTLA-4 therapy was accepted, and roughly 37% had received some.

In regard to this clone: Its cognate antigen is unknown.

Study-wide results and limits: There was clonal expansion of CD4+ and CD8+ blood T cells by week 6 at 0.1 to 3.0 mg/kg. The authors did not determine the antigen specificity of the expanded peripheral T cells.

CDR1 LNHDA and CDR2 SQIVND come from the germline V gene (reference sequence). CDR3 length equals 15 residues. Trimming took off 3 bases at V and 6 bases at J, with 15 bases between the two ends. The repertoire was sequenced with immunoSEQ multiplex PCR; TCRdb's copy has only in-frame clones and lacks some. The sample shows around 57,000 clones, about 90% of them seen only once. The sequence derives from an adult with an advanced solid tumor such as melanoma, head and neck, liver or kidney cancer. The sample here was CD4+ or CD8+ T cells sorted from blood, taken in a trial of the OX40 agonist ivuxolimab. J is TRBJ1-5 and V is TRBV19; a possible D gene is TRBD1 (5 bases). The CDR3 DNA follows: TGTGCCAGTAGTATCGGGGAGGGGAGGCCTCAGCCCCAGCATTTT. It is translated as CASSIGEGRPQPQHF. The variable domain in full, with the rest retrieved from reference TRBV19 and TRBJ1-5, is DGGITQSPKYLFRKEGQNVTLSCEQNLNHDAMYWYRQDPGQGLRLIYYSQIVNDFQKGDIAEGYSVSREKKESFPLTVTSAQKNPTAFYLCASSIGEGRPQPQHFGDGTRLSIL.